Listed below are T cell receptor beta chains from one sample, sequenced in a study of blood T cell repertoires in COVID-19. TCRdb's table, derived via immunoSEQ multiplex PCR, lists solely in-frame clones and lacks some. The profile shows roughly 220,000 clones, roughly 90% of them singletons. The sequenced sample was PBMCs or T cells enriched from blood (not recorded which). Every receptor here comes from a woman younger than 45 who had recovered from COVID-19. Both conserved end residues are part of each CDR3. A D gene is named only where the DNA matches it firmly. Part of the rows lack a size; the others show once, few, many or a class for expanded clones.

few	TRBV18	TRBJ1-5	TRBD1	CASSPDREQPQHF
few	TRBV10-3	TRBJ2-2	TRBD2	CAITGGAATGELFF
-	TRBV3-1/TRBV3-2	TRBJ1-2	-	CASSQESGNYGYTF
-	TRBV4-1	TRBJ1-2	-	CASSSHSESNYGYTF
-	TRBV9	TRBJ1-1	-	CASSVNMNTEAFF
-	TRBV7-2	TRBJ1-2	TRBD1	CASSLQGQGGPYGYTF
-	TRBV7-9	TRBJ2-7	TRBD1	CASSLRAGGSYEQYF
-	TRBV5-5	TRBJ1-3	-	CASSRGGNGNTIYF
-	TRBV2	TRBJ2-2	-	CASGAGSGELFF
-	TRBV3-1/TRBV3-2	TRBJ2-7	TRBD2	CASSQDQGYGGGAGEQYF
-	TRBV19	TRBJ1-3	-	CASSIDRVSGNTIYF
-	TRBV11-1	TRBJ2-2	TRBD1	CASSLGDSRDTGELFF
-	TRBV7-3	TRBJ2-2	-	CASSLRSGSGELFF
-	TRBV3-1/TRBV3-2	TRBJ1-2	TRBD1	CASSQAGTGEYGYTF
-	TRBV6-5	TRBJ1-1	TRBD1	CASRRTGSLEAFF
-	TRBV5-1	TRBJ2-1	-	CASSSGLSVDEQFF
-	TRBV6-2/TRBV6-3	TRBJ2-7	-	CASSYEGTRYEQYF
-	TRBV6-5	TRBJ1-2	TRBD1	CASSRDSSIGYTF
-	TRBV7-9	TRBJ2-7	TRBD1	CASSPLGRGQSNKQYF
-	TRBV6-2/TRBV6-3	TRBJ1-6	TRBD1	CASSRPSRGRNSPLHF
-	TRBV7-6	TRBJ1-3	-	CASSLAGTGNTIYF
-	TRBV5-1	TRBJ2-1	TRBD2	CASSWLAGGPNEQFF
once	TRBV11-2	TRBJ1-4	-	CASTNDLRAGEKLFF
few	TRBV20-1	TRBJ1-5	TRBD1	CSASWQGVDQPQHF
few	TRBV19	TRBJ2-7	TRBD2	CASSTRLAETYEQYF
-	TRBV6-2/TRBV6-3	TRBJ1-4	TRBD1	CASSPTTGGLFSGEKLFF
-	TRBV10-1	TRBJ1-3	-	CAGLIQDRRGNTIYF
-	TRBV7-6	TRBJ2-7	-	CASSLNRDYEQYF
-	TRBV7-9	TRBJ2-5	-	CASSSDFQETQYF
-	TRBV6-4	TRBJ2-1	TRBD2	CASSESGGASNEQFF
-	TRBV6-5	TRBJ2-1	-	CASPSGDSYNEQFF
-	TRBV6-1	TRBJ2-7	-	CASSESAGANYEQYF
-	TRBV5-1	TRBJ1-1	-	CASSLAQMNTEAFF
-	TRBV12-1	TRBJ2-3	-	CASSSLLAGGDTQYF
-	TRBV4-1	TRBJ1-5	TRBD1	CASSQSSGQVGQPQHF
once	TRBV29-1	TRBJ2-1	TRBD2	CSVFGGGYNEQFF
-	TRBV19	TRBJ1-2	TRBD1	CASSWDRSGSGYTF
once	TRBV27	TRBJ1-1	-	CASSSLKRRVGVLNTEAFF
-	TRBV2	TRBJ1-5	-	CASSEETDQPQHF
once	TRBV11-2	TRBJ2-3	TRBD2	CASSLAVLAGGRDTQYF
-	TRBV4-1	TRBJ1-3	TRBD1	CASSPTGGSGNTIYF
-	TRBV18	TRBJ2-7	TRBD1	CASSPPGRGQYEQYF
once	TRBV6-5	TRBJ2-1	TRBD1	CASSYAGTGGNEQFF
-	TRBV19	TRBJ2-4	-	CASSTSTGTRDMYF
once	TRBV7-9	TRBJ1-3	-	CASSLSTTGGNTIYF
few	TRBV5-8	TRBJ1-2	TRBD1	CASSSFGQGVNYGYTF
-	TRBV27	TRBJ2-3	TRBD1	CASSQPGTGVTDTQYF
-	TRBV13	TRBJ2-4	TRBD1	CASSAPGTGLINIQYF
-	TRBV10-3	TRBJ1-6	-	CAISESGFRMTGDVSPLHF
-	TRBV9	TRBJ2-3	-	CASSVLQGGTDTQYF
once	TRBV10-3	TRBJ1-4	-	CAISDGREEKLFF
once	TRBV5-5	TRBJ1-2	TRBD1	CASSLPETGGGDGYTF
once	TRBV9	TRBJ1-2	-	CASSVAQIGYTF
-	TRBV20-1	TRBJ2-2	-	CSARVAGELFF
-	TRBV15	TRBJ1-6	TRBD1	CATSRGQGGSPLHF
-	TRBV12-3/TRBV12-4	TRBJ2-5	-	CASSNLETQYF